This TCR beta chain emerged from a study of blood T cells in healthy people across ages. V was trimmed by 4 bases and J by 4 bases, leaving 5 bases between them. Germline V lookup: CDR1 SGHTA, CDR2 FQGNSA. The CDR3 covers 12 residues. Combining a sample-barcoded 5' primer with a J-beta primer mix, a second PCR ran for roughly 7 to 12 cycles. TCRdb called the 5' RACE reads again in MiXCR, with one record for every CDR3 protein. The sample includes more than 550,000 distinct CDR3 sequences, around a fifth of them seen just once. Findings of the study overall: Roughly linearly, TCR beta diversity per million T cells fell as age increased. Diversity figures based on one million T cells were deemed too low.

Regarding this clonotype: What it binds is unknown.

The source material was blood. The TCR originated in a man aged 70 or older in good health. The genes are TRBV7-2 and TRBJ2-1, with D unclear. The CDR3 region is CASSSQYNEQFF. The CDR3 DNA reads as TGTGCCAGCAGCTCCCAATACAATGAGCAGTTCTTC. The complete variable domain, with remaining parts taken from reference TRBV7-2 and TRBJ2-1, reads GAGVSQSPSNKVTEKGKDVELRCDPISGHTALYWYRQSLGQGLEFLIYFQGNSAPDKSGLPSDRFSAERTGGSVSTLTIQRTQQEDSAVYLCASSSQYNEQFFGPGTRLTVL.